The T cell receptor beta chain under discussion was sequenced for a study of regulatory T cells in long-lasting Graves disease. As to time point: newly diagnosed GD, antithyroid drugs for less than 3 months. Following extraction of RNA from PBMCs, that RNA was used to make the TCR library. The TCR beta library used iRepertoire HTBI primers with Arm-PCR amplification of CDR3. A single record per CDR3 protein comes from TCRdb applying MiXCR to the multiplex PCR reads. The table shows 350,000 to 550,000 distinct CDR3 sequences, with less than 15% occurring only once. CDR3 length: 12 residues. After removal of 4 bases from V and 7 bases from J, the junction contained 1 base not matched to a gene. Germline-derived CDR1 and CDR2 are SGDLS and YYNGEE. As concerns this clonotype: The antigen is undetermined.

Study observations and caveats: TCR diversity was lower in persistent than newly diagnosed Graves' disease.

These same records also appear under a second study, on T cells in Graves' hyperthyroidism and ophthalmopathy. From that second work: Separating ophthalmopathy from stable hyperthyroidism was achieved by a 13 V-J model.

The sample here was peripheral blood mononuclear cells (PBMCs), taken at new diagnosis, from a patient treated with antithyroid drugs. The chain is built from TRBV9 and TRBJ2-2, with 7 bases matching TRBD2. The sequence came from a woman in her forties or fifties with Graves disease. DNA for the CDR3: TGTGCCAGCAGCCTAGCGGACGGGGAGCTGTTTTTT. Its protein is CASSLADGELFF.